Listed below are T cell receptor beta chains from one sample, sequenced in a study of blood T cell repertoires in COVID-19. Some clones are missing from TCRdb's copy, which holds only in-frame ones; the method was immunoSEQ multiplex PCR. The repertoire has 250,000 or so clones, 83% of them found once; the top ten carry 5.5%. The specimen was peripheral blood. Receptors were obtained from a human donor in a cohort sampled during active COVID-19. Each CDR3 is given with its conserved first and last residue. The D gene is left open where the match is weak. Part of the rows lack a size; the others show once, few, many or a class for expanded clones.

>TRBV19|-|TRBJ2-1|TRBD2
CASSIAGVRSYNEQFF
TGTGCCAGTAGTATTGCGGGGGTCCGCTCCTACAATGAGCAGTTCTTC
>TRBV29-1|once|TRBJ1-1|-
CSVYGNTEAFF
TGCAGCGTGTACGGGAACACTGAAGCTTTCTTT
>TRBV11-2|-|TRBJ2-6|TRBD1
CASSLEVGQGFSGANVLTF
TGTGCCAGCAGCTTAGAGGTCGGACAGGGATTTTCTGGGGCCAACGTCCTGACTTTC
>TRBV20-1|-|TRBJ1-2|-
CSASPSANYGYTF
TGCAGTGCTAGTCCCTCAGCTAACTATGGCTACACCTTC
>TRBV5-6|-|TRBJ2-1|TRBD2
CASSLEPLTSGNEQFF
TGTGCCAGCAGCTTGGAACCCTTGACTAGCGGGAATGAGCAGTTCTTC
>TRBV18|-|TRBJ2-3|TRBD1
CASSPGQGSADTQYF
TGTGCCAGCTCACCAGGACAGGGTTCCGCAGATACGCAGTATTTT
>TRBV18|-|TRBJ2-7|TRBD1
CASSPQETGVYEQYF
TGTGCCAGCTCACCACAAGAGACAGGGGTATACGAGCAGTACTTC
>TRBV7-2|-|TRBJ1-2|-
CASSLNPQGYGYTF
TGTGCCAGCAGCTTAAACCCCCAGGGCTATGGCTACACCTTC
>TRBV5-6|-|TRBJ2-1|-
CASSLVSGEQFF
TGTGCCAGCAGCTTGGTTTCAGGGGAGCAGTTCTTC
>TRBV4-1|once|TRBJ1-3|-
CASSQDPSGFGNTIYF
TGCGCCAGCAGCCAAGATCCCTCGGGGTTTGGAAACACCATATATTTT
>TRBV6-6|-|TRBJ2-7|TRBD2
CASSYGREVGEQYF
TGTGCCAGCAGTTACGGGCGGGAGGTCGGCGAGCAGTACTTC
>TRBV19|few|TRBJ1-5|TRBD1
CASSIWTGPQPQHF
TGTGCCAGTAGTATCTGGACAGGGCCCCAGCCCCAGCATTTT
>TRBV6-4|few|TRBJ2-2|-
CASSDGLQNTGELFF
TGTGCCAGCAGTGACGGGCTTCAGAACACCGGGGAGCTGTTTTTT
>TRBV2|-|TRBJ2-1|-
CASSKTESGLSNEQFF
TGTGCCAGCAGTAAAACCGAATCGGGACTCAGCAATGAGCAGTTCTTC